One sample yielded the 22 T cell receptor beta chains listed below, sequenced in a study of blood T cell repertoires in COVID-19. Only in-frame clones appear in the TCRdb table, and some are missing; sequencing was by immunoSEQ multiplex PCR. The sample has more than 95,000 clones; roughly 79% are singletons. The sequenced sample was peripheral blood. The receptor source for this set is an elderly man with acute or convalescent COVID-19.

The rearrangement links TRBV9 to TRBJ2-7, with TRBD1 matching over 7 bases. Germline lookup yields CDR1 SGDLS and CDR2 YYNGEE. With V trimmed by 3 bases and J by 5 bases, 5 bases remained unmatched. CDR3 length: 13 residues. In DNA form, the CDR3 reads TGTGCCAGCAGCGCCGACAGGGATCACGAGCAGTACTTC. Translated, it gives CASSADRDHEQYF.

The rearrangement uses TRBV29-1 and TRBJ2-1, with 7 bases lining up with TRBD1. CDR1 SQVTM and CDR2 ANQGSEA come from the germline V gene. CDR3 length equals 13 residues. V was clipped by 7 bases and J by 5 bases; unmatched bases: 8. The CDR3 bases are TGCAGCGCCGACAGGGAACCTAACAATGAGCAGTTCTTC. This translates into CSADREPNNEQFF.

Here the CDR3 reads CASSPPRTSGRAAKNIQYF. The CDR3 DNA reads TGTGCCAGCTCACCACCACGGACTAGCGGGAGAGCTGCCAAAAACATTCAGTACTTC. The rearrangement joins TRBV18 to TRBJ2-4; 13 bases match TRBD2. Looked up from germline, CDR1 is KGHSH and CDR2 is LQKENI. CDR3 size: 19 residues. The ends lost 0 bases at V and 1 base at J; junction bases unmatched: 6.

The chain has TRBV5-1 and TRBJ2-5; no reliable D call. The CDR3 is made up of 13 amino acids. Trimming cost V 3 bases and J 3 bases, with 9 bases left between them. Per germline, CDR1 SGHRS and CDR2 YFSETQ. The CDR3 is CASSSIPKETQYF. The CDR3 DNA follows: TGCGCCAGCAGCTCGATTCCTAAAGAGACCCAGTACTTC.

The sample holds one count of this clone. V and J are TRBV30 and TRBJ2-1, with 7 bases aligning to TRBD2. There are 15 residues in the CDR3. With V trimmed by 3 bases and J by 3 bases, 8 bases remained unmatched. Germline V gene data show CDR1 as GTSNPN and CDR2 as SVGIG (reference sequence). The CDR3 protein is CAWRQLAAVYNEQFF. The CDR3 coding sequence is TGTGCCTGGAGACAGCTAGCGGCCGTCTACAATGAGCAGTTCTTC.

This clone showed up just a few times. The CDR3 DNA sequence: TGTGCCACCAGCTCCGGAGAGATTACAGATACGCAGTATTTT. Its protein product is CATSSGEITDTQYF. The rearrangement uses TRBV24-1 and TRBJ2-3, with D unresolved. V lost 7 bases and J lost 3, with 13 bases in between. The CDR3 runs 14 residues. CDR1 is KGHDR, CDR2 SFDVKD, per germline.

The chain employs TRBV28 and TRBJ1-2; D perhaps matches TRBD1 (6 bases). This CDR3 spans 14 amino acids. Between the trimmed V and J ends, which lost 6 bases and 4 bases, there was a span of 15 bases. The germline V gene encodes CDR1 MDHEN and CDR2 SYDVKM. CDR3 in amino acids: CASRGRGQRYGYTF. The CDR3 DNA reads TGTGCCAGCAGGGGAAGGGGACAACGCTATGGCTACACCTTC.

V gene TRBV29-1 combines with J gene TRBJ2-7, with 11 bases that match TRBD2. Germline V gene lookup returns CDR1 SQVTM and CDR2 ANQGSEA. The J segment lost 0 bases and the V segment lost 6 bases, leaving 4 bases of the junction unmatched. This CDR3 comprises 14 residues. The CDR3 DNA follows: TGCAGCGTCGGTACTAGCGGGAGCTCCTACGAGCAGTACTTC. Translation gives CSVGTSGSSYEQYF.

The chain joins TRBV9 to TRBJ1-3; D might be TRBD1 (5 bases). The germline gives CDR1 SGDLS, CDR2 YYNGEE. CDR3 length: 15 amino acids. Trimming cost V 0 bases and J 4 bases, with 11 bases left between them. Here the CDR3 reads CASSVGEGPGNTIYF. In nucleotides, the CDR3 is TGTGCCAGCAGCGTAGGGGAGGGACCCGGAAACACCATATATTTT.

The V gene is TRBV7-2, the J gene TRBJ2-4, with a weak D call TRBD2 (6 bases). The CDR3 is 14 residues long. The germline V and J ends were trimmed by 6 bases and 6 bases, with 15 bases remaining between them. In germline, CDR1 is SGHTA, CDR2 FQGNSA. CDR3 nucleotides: TGTGCCAGCAGTCAAAGGAGGGGACTAAACATTCAGTACTTC. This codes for CASSQRRGLNIQYF.

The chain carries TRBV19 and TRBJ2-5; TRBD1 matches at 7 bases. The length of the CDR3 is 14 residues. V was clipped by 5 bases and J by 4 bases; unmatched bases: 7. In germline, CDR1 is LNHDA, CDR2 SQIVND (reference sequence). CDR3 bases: TGTGCCAGTAGTTTAACAGGGGCCCCAGAGACCCAGTACTTC. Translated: CASSLTGAPETQYF.

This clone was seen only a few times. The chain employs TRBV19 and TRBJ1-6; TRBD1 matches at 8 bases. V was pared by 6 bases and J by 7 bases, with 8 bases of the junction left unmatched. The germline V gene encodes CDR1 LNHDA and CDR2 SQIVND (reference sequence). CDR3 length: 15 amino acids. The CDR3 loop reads CASSTGGSRNSPLHF. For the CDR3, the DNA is TGTGCCAGTAGCACAGGGGGAAGTAGGAATTCACCCCTCCACTTT.

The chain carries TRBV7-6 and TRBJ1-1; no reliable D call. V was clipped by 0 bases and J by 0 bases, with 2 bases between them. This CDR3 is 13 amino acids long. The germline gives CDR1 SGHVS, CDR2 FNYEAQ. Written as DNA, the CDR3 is TGTGCCAGCAGCTTAGCCATGAACACTGAAGCTTTCTTT. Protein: CASSLAMNTEAFF.

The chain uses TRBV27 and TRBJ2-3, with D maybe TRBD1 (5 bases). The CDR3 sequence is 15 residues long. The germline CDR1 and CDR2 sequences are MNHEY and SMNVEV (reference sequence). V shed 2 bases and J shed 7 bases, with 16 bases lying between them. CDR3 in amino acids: CASSLQGLGTHTQYF. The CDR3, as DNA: TGTGCCAGCAGTTTACAGGGCCTGGGAACGCATACGCAGTATTTT.

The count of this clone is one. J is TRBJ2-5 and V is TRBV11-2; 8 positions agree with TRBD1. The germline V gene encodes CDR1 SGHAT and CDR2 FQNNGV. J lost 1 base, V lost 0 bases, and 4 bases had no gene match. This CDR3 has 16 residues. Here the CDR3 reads CASSLDSGTGQETQYF. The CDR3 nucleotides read TGTGCCAGCAGCTTAGATTCAGGGACAGGCCAAGAGACCCAGTACTTC.

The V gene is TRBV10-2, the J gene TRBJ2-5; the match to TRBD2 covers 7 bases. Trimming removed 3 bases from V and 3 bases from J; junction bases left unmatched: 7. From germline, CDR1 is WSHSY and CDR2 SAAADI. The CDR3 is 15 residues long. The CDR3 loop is CASSEGRAAEETQYF. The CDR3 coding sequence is TGCGCCAGCAGTGAAGGGAGGGCCGCCGAAGAGACCCAGTACTTC.

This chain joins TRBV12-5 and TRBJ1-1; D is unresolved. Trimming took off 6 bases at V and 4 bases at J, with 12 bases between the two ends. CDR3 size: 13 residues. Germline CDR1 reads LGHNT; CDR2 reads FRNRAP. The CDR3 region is CASGLNYGTEAFF. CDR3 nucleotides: TGTGCTAGTGGCCTCAATTACGGCACTGAAGCTTTCTTT.

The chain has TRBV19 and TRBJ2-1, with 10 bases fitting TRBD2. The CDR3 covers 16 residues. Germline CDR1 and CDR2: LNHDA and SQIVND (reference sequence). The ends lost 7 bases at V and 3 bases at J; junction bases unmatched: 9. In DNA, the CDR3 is TGTGCCAGTAAAAGGGACCCTAGCGGGAGCTACAATGAGCAGTTCTTC. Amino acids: CASKRDPSGSYNEQFF.

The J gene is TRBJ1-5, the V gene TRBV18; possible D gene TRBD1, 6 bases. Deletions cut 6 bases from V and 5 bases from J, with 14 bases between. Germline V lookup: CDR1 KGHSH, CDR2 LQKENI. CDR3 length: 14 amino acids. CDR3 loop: CASSSEGDYQPQHF. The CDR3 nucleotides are TGTGCCAGCTCCTCAGAGGGGGATTATCAGCCCCAGCATTTT.

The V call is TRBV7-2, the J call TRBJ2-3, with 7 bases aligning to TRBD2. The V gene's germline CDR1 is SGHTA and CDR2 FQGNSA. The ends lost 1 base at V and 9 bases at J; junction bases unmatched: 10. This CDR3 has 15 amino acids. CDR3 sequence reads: CASSLGQPPRGTQYF. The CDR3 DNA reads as TGTGCCAGCAGCTTAGGTCAGCCCCCGCGGGGGACGCAGTATTTT.

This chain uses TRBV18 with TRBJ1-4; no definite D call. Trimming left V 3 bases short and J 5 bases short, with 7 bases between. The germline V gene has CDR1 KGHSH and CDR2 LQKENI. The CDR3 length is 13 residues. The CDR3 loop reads CASSPGENEKLFF. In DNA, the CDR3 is TGTGCCAGCTCACCCGGGGAAAATGAAAAACTGTTTTTT.

This CDR3 is CASSTLGQGNYGYTF. Here the CDR3 DNA reads TGTGCCAGCAGCACTCTCGGACAGGGGAACTATGGCTACACCTTC. The gene calls are TRBV7-9 and TRBJ1-2; 9 bases are a match to TRBD1. The V segment lost 5 bases and the J segment 2 bases; nucleotides outside the gene matches: 6. The germline CDR1 and CDR2 sequences are SEHNR and FQNEAQ (reference sequence). This CDR3 region has 15 residues.